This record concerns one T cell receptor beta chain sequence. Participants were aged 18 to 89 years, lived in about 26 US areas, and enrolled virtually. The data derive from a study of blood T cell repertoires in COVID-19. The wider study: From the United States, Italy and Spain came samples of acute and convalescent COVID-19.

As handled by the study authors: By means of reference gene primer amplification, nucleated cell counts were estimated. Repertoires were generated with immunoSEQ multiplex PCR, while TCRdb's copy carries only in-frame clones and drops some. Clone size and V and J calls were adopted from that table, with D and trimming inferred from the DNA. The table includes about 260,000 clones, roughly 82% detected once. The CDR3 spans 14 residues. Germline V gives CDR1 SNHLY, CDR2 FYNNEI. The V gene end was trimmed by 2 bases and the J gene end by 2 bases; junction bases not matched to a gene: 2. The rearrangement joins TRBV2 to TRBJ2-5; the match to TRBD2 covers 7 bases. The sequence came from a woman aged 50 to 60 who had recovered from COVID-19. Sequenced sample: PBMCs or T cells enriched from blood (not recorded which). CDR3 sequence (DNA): TGTGCCAGCAGTGAATGGGGGGGGCAAGAGACCCAGTACTTC. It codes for CASSEWGGQETQYF.